This record concerns one T cell receptor beta chain sequence. Its target is unknown. The germline V and J ends were trimmed by 6 bases and 8 bases, with 20 bases remaining between them. This CDR3 is 15 amino acids long. This record belongs to a study of post-analysis software for immune sequencing data. Study details: There were relapsing-remitting, secondary progressive and progressive-relapsing multiple sclerosis among the disease courses included. Study outcomes and limitations: Comparison of patients with controls showed about 5 TRBV segments more frequent in patients, TRBV5-6, TRBV5-1 and TRBV20-1 among them. There was significantly lower normalized Chao1 diversity in multiple sclerosis patients than in controls.

Every TCR beta cDNA library bore unique molecular identifiers. The yield from roughly 1 to 10 million T cells was roughly 500,000 cDNA molecules in total. TCRdb processed the PCR reads anew with MiXCR; each CDR3 protein has one entry. The sample yields 750,000 to 950,000 distinct CDR3 sequences, around 50% seen once. Specimen: blood. This clonotype originated in a girl between 5 and 17 years old with multiple sclerosis. This chain joins TRBV12-3 or TRBV12-4 and TRBJ2-1; D possibly matches TRBD1 or TRBD2 (6 bases each). The DNA of the CDR3 is TGTGCCAGCAGACCCCATGGTGACGGGGGCGATGAGCAGTTCTTC. It translates to CASRPHGDGGDEQFF.